This T cell receptor (beta chain) was found in a study of cytomegalovirus exposure and HLA in healthy donors. The ends lost 5 bases at V and 6 bases at J; junction bases unmatched: 7. CDR3 length: 13 amino acids. Germline V gene lookup returns CDR1 LNHDA and CDR2 SQIVND (reference sequence). Clones were read by immunoSEQ multiplex PCR, and TCRdb kept only the in-frame ones, dropping some. The table has about 200,000 clones, roughly 82% seen once. The chain links TRBV19 to TRBJ2-7; TRBD1 matches at 7 bases. The source is a woman aged 25 to 39 in good health and CMV-seropositive. The sample taken for sequencing was PBMCs. The CDR3 loop is CASSPRTGGEQYF. The CDR3 DNA follows: TGTGCCAGTAGTCCACGGACAGGCGGCGAGCAGTACTTC.